This passage covers 27 T cell receptor beta chains from one sample sequenced in a study of T cell responses to AZD1222 COVID-19 vaccine. Clones were sequenced by immunoSEQ multiplex PCR, and TCRdb holds only the in-frame ones, with some missing. The table lists approximately 150,000 clones, 90% of them singletons. Sequenced here: peripheral blood, sampled 28 days after the second AZD1222 dose. These receptors came from an adult who received the AZD1222 COVID-19 vaccine.

The chain carries TRBV10-3 and TRBJ2-1; possibly TRBD2 for D (5 bases). This CDR3 is 15 amino acids long. CDR1 ENHRY and CDR2 SYGVKD come from the germline V gene. V lost 4 bases, J lost 5 bases, and 15 bases lay in between. The CDR3 DNA reads as TGTGCCATCAGTGTACGGCCAATGAGGGACAATGAGCAGTTCTTC. Translating it yields CAISVRPMRDNEQFF.

The V gene is TRBV2, the J gene TRBJ2-7, with 8 bases identical to TRBD2. CDR1 is SNHLY and CDR2 is FYNNEI in the germline V gene. V trimming: 6 bases; J trimming: 3 bases; junction bases outside the gene matches: 10. The CDR3 runs to 15 residues. The CDR3 region has the DNA TGTGCCAGCAGCCTCGACGGGACTAGAATCTACGAGCAGTACTTC. It is translated as CASSLDGTRIYEQYF.

The V gene is TRBV4-3, the J gene TRBJ2-1, with D perhaps TRBD2 (5 bases). This CDR3 has 15 residues. Per the germline V gene, CDR1 is LGHNA and CDR2 is YSLEER. The V end was cut by 0 bases, the J end by 3 bases, with 9 bases between. DNA for the CDR3: TGCGCCAGCAGCCAAGAGCGGGCAGGCTACAATGAGCAGTTCTTC. It translates to CASSQERAGYNEQFF.

The chain uses TRBV5-8 and TRBJ1-2, with no clear D. The CDR3 runs 16 residues. Germline V gives CDR1 SGHTS, CDR2 YDEGEE. The V end lost 0 bases, the J end lost 3 bases, and 15 bases lay between the germline ends. CDR3 residues: CASSLAGIARDYGYTF. The CDR3, as DNA: TGTGCCAGCAGCTTGGCCGGGATTGCTAGGGACTATGGCTACACCTTC.

The CDR3, as DNA: TGTGCCAGCAGCTCCCGGGTGCCTGGCAATGAGCAGTTCTTC. Translation: CASSSRVPGNEQFF. The genes are TRBV21-1 and TRBJ2-1; the tabulated D call, TRBD2, remains unverified against the DNA. TRBV21-1 is a pseudogene segment. CDR3 length equals 14 residues.

The chain is built from TRBV28 and TRBJ2-7, with 8 nucleotides matching TRBD1. With V trimmed by 6 bases and J by 2 bases, 12 bases remained unmatched. Germline loops: CDR1 MDHEN, CDR2 SYDVKM. The CDR3 has 16 residues. The CDR3 nucleotides read TGTGCCAGCAGCCCACACCCCGGACAGGGCACCTACGAGCAGTACTTC. Translated, it gives CASSPHPGQGTYEQYF.

V is TRBV27 and J is TRBJ1-1; the D is unclear. The CDR3 runs to 15 residues. The germline gives CDR1 MNHEY, CDR2 SMNVEV (reference sequence). The ends were cut back, 2 bases at V and 2 bases at J, with 12 bases in the middle. The CDR3 sequence is CASSLGPWPNTEAFF. CDR3 DNA: TGTGCCAGCAGTTTAGGTCCTTGGCCCAACACTGAAGCTTTCTTT.

The CDR3 region is CASMEGQGGPVGAWNEQFF. DNA for the CDR3: TGTGCCAGCATGGAGGGACAGGGTGGCCCGGTAGGTGCTTGGAATGAGCAGTTCTTC. The chain carries TRBV9 and TRBJ2-1, with 9 bases that match TRBD1. Germline-derived CDR1 and CDR2 are SGDLS and YYNGEE. The J segment lost 7 bases and the V segment lost 6 bases, leaving 23 bases of the junction unmatched. The CDR3 consists of 19 residues.

V and J are TRBV2 and TRBJ2-7; perhaps TRBD2 as D (6 bases). Germline V gene sequence: CDR1 SNHLY, CDR2 FYNNEI. CDR3 size: 12 residues. Trimming pared 9 bases from V and 0 bases from J, leaving 9 bases between. CDR3 residues: CASRLGSYEQYF. CDR3 bases: TGTGCCAGTCGACTAGGCTCCTACGAGCAGTACTTC.

This chain connects TRBV19 to TRBJ2-4, with D maybe TRBD2 (6 bases). CDR1 is LNHDA and CDR2 is SQIVND in the germline V gene (reference sequence). With 5 bases removed from V and 4 bases from J, the gap between germline ends came to 15 bases. This CDR3 is built from 15 residues. Here the CDR3 DNA reads TGTGCCAGTAGTGCCTCCCGGGGGATAAAAAACATTCAGTACTTC. It yields the protein CASSASRGIKNIQYF. Combining the CDR3 with reference TRBV19 and TRBJ2-4 gives the whole variable domain DGGITQSPKYLFRKEGQNVTLSCEQNLNHDAMYWYRQDPGQGLRLIYYSQIVNDFQKGDIAEGYSVSREKKESFPLTVTSAQKNPTAFYLCASSASRGIKNIQYFGAGTRLSVL.

The chain joins TRBV10-2 to TRBJ1-4, with D perhaps TRBD1 (5 bases). The germline CDR1 and CDR2 sequences are WSHSY and SAAADI. Trimming took 0 bases from V and 7 from J, leaving 12 bases between them. The CDR3 extends over 15 amino acids. CDR3 bases: TGCGCCAGCAGTGAGTCAATTGGACACGGTGAAAAACTGTTTTTT. Its translation: CASSESIGHGEKLFF.

The chain links TRBV19 to TRBJ2-7; D is unresolved. V was pared by 4 bases and J by 6 bases, with 13 bases between. Germline V CDR1 and CDR2: LNHDA, SQIVND (reference sequence). The CDR3 has 13 amino acids. For the CDR3, the DNA is TGTGCCAGTAGTACGACCATTCCCGGCGAGCAGTACTTC. Protein: CASSTTIPGEQYF.

The chain has TRBV11-2 and TRBJ2-3; 8 nucleotides line up with TRBD2. The CDR3 has 16 amino acids. Unmatched junction bases numbered 5, after V lost 1 base and J lost 2 bases. Germline CDR1 and CDR2: SGHAT and FQNNGV. As DNA, the CDR3 is TGTGCCAGCAGCTTAGCACTAGCGGACCTCACAGATACGCAGTATTTT. Translated: CASSLALADLTDTQYF.

The J gene is TRBJ1-6, the V gene TRBV9; D may be TRBD1 (5 bases). Germline loops: CDR1 SGDLS, CDR2 YYNGEE. CDR3 length: 15 residues. V was clipped by 3 bases and J by 6 bases, with 13 bases between them. The CDR3 coding sequence is TGTGCCAGCAGCGCGCAGGGTTCCCTTAATTCACCCCTCCACTTT. This encodes CASSAQGSLNSPLHF.

The rearrangement joins TRBV10-3 to TRBJ1-5, with unresolved D. V was shortened by 10 bases and J by 4 bases, with 11 bases between the two germline ends. The germline CDR1 and CDR2 sequences are ENHRY and SYGVKD. CDR3 length: 12 residues. The CDR3 DNA reads TGTGCCAGTGCGACGGGAAATCAGCCCCAGCATTTT. Translated, it gives CASATGNQPQHF.

This chain joins TRBV19 and TRBJ2-1; 7 bases map to TRBD1. This CDR3 has 12 amino acids. Germline-derived CDR1 and CDR2 are LNHDA and SQIVND (reference sequence). Unmatched junction bases numbered 11, after V lost 6 bases and J lost 15 bases. Here the CDR3 reads CASSGQGGAVFF. The CDR3 DNA follows: TGTGCCAGTAGCGGCCAAGGGGGCGCGGTGTTCTTC.

J is TRBJ2-1 and V is TRBV7-9, with 12 bases that match TRBD2. Losses at the gene ends were 1 base for V and 0 bases for J; bases not matched to a gene: 7. The CDR3 loop spans 19 amino acids. Germline V gene data show CDR1 as SEHNR and CDR2 as FQNEAQ (reference sequence). CDR3 bases: TGTGCCAGCAGCTTAGTAGGACTAGCGGGACAAAGCTCCTACAATGAGCAGTTCTTC. Translation: CASSLVGLAGQSSYNEQFF.

The chain links TRBV6-5 to TRBJ2-7; 12 nucleotides line up with TRBD2. Losses at the gene ends were 2 bases for V and 1 base for J; bases not matched to a gene: 3. Germline V CDR1 and CDR2: MNHEY, SVGAGI. The CDR3 runs 16 residues. The CDR3: CASSYLTSGGSYEQYF. The CDR3 region has the DNA TGTGCCAGCAGTTACCTGACTAGCGGGGGATCCTACGAGCAGTACTTC.

The CDR3 loop reads CASSTDPHRTGELFF. CDR3 sequence (DNA): TGTGCCAGCAGTACGGACCCGCATCGGACCGGGGAGCTGTTTTTT. The V gene is TRBV6-5, the J gene TRBJ2-2, with D unresolved. V lost 5 bases to trimming and J lost 5 bases, with 15 bases between them. Germline CDR1 reads MNHEY; CDR2 reads SVGAGI. CDR3 length equals 15 residues.

The V gene is TRBV6-5, the J gene TRBJ1-6, with 9 nucleotides matching TRBD1. With V trimmed by 11 bases and J by 8 bases, 10 bases remained unmatched. There are 14 residues in the CDR3. The germline gives CDR1 MNHEY, CDR2 SVGAGI. The CDR3 DNA reads TGTGCCGGCAACAGGGGGCCCACGGATTCACCCCTCCACTTT. This translates into CAGNRGPTDSPLHF.

In nucleotides, the CDR3 is TGTGCCAGCAGCCCAACTGGGGGGGGGACTGGCTACACCTTC. This gives the protein CASSPTGGGTGYTF. The chain employs TRBV7-2 and TRBJ1-2; D is possibly TRBD1 (5 bases). Per germline, CDR1 SGHTA and CDR2 FQGNSA. The germline V and J ends were trimmed by 5 bases and 7 bases, with 17 bases remaining between them. The CDR3 covers 14 residues.

In this sample, this clone turned up once. The genes are TRBV7-2 and TRBJ2-2; tentatively, D is TRBD1 or TRBD2 (5 bases each). Looked up from germline, CDR1 is SGHTA and CDR2 is FQGNSA. V was cut by 1 base and J by 2 bases, with 11 bases left in between. The CDR3 is made up of 16 amino acids. The CDR3 DNA reads as TGTGCCAGCAGCTTAGTCGGGGCAGGTAACACCGGGGAGCTGTTTTTT. Its translation is CASSLVGAGNTGELFF.

This chain connects TRBV3-1 (or the pseudogene TRBV3-2) to TRBJ1-2; D perhaps matches TRBD1 (5 bases). V was shortened by 4 bases and J by 1 base, with 10 bases between the two germline ends. The CDR3 is made up of 14 amino acids. Germline CDR1 is LGHDT and CDR2 is YNNKEL (reference sequence). The CDR3 DNA is TGTGCCAGCAGCCCGACAGCCCTTAACTATGGCTACACCTTC. Its translation is CASSPTALNYGYTF.

J is TRBJ1-6 and V is TRBV28, with 9 bases that match TRBD1. Germline V gene lookup returns CDR1 MDHEN and CDR2 SYDVKM. The CDR3 covers 16 residues. V lost 6 bases and J lost 6; bases outside the gene matches: 9. This CDR3 is CASSRVPGQGNSPLHF. DNA for the CDR3: TGTGCCAGCAGCCGTGTTCCGGGACAGGGTAATTCACCCCTCCACTTT.

The V call is TRBV4-1, the J call TRBJ2-3; D gene uncertain. Germline CDR1 reads MGHRA; CDR2 reads YSYEKL. The CDR3 extends over 17 amino acids. V gave up 0 bases and J gave up 2 bases, with 15 bases separating them. CDR3 in amino acids: CASSQDDRVDPTDTQYF. Here the CDR3 DNA reads TGCGCCAGCAGCCAAGACGATAGGGTAGATCCCACAGATACGCAGTATTTT.

CDR3 protein: CASSMQSTQPQHF. The CDR3 DNA reads TGTGCCAGCAGCATGCAGTCGACTCAGCCCCAGCATTTT. The gene calls are TRBV3-1 (or the pseudogene TRBV3-2) and TRBJ1-5; no definite D call. In germline, CDR1 is LGHDT, CDR2 YNNKEL (reference sequence). This CDR3 has 13 amino acids. The V end lost 5 bases, the J end lost 6 bases, and 11 bases lay between the germline ends.

The chain uses TRBV28 and TRBJ1-1, with 7 bases matching TRBD1. In germline, CDR1 is MDHEN, CDR2 SYDVKM. The CDR3 length is 14 residues. Trimming at V came to 6 bases and at J to 1 base, leaving 5 bases not matched to a gene. CDR3 sequence reads: CASRNPGGNTEAFF. CDR3 coding DNA: TGTGCCAGCAGAAACCCAGGGGGGAACACTGAAGCTTTCTTT.